The sequence of this TCR beta chain was determined in a study of graft-versus-host responses after intestinal transplantation. Study context: Anti-thymocyte globulin was used for induction in all recipients, who then took tacrolimus and steroids for approximately three years. Study-level results: High graft-versus-host to host-versus-graft clonal ratios were found in allografts of patients who had graft-donor T cell macrochimerism. Early post-transplant HvG declines showed an association with peak circulating GvH clone levels.

Concerning this clone itself: The antigen is undetermined.

Data came from immunoSEQ multiplex PCR; TCRdb stores just in-frame clones and leaves some out. The repertoire holds some 55,000 clones, with 75% to 95% as singletons. The TCR comes from a human patient who received an intestinal transplant, so some T cells may come from the graft donor. Sequenced material: PBMCs, taken 650 to 690 days after intestinal transplant.

The chain's CDR3 is CASREIAGGVDTQYF. DNA for the CDR3: TGTGCCAGCAGGGAAATAGCGGGGGGAGTAGATACGCAGTATTTT. V and J are TRBV6-5 and TRBJ2-3; 10 nucleotides align to TRBD2. The CDR3 covers 15 residues. J was trimmed by 5 bases and V by 6 bases; bases with no gene match: 8. Germline values: CDR1 MNHEY, CDR2 SVGAGI.